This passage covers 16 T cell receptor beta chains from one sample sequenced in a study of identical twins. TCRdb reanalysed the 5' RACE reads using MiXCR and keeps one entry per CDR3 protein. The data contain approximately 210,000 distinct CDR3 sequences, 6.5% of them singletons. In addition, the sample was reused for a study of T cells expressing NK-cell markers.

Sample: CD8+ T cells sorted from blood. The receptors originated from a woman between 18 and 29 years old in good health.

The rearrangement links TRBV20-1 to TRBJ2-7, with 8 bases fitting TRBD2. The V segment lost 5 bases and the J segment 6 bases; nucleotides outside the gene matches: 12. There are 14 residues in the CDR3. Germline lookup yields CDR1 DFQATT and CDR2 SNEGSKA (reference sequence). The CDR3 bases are TGCAGTGCTCAAGGGGGGACTAGTTATTTCGAGCAGTACTTC. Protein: CSAQGGTSYFEQYF.

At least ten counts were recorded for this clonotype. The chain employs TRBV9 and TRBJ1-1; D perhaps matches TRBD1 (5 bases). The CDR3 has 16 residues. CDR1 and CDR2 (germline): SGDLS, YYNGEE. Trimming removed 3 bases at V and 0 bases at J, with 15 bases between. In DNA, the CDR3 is TGTGCCAGCAGCGCGTGGGGGGGAGGACTGAACACTGAAGCTTTCTTT. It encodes CASSAWGGGLNTEAFF.

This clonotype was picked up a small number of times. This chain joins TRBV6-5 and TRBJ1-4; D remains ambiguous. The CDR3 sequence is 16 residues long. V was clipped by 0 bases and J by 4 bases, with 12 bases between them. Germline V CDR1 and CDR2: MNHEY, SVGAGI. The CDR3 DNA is TGTGCCAGCAGTTACTCGATAGCAGAATTTAATGAAAAACTGTTTTTT. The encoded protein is CASSYSIAEFNEKLFF.

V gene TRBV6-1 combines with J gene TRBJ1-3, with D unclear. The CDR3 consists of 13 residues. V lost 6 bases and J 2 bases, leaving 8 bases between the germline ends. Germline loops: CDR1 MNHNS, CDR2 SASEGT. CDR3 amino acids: CASRLTPGNTIYF. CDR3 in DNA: TGTGCCAGCAGACTCACACCTGGAAACACCATATATTTT.

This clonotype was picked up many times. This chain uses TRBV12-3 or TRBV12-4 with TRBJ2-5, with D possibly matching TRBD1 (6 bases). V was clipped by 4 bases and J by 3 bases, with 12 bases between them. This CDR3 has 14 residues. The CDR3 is CASSSSQGKETQYF. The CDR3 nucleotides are TGTGCCAGCAGTTCTTCACAGGGTAAAGAGACCCAGTACTTC.

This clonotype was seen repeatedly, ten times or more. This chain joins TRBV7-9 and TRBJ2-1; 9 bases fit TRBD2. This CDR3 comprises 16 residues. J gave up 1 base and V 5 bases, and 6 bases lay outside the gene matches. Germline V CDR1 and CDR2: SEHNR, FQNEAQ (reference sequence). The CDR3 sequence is CASSRAGGISYNEQFF. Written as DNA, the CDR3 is TGTGCCAGCAGCCGCGCGGGAGGGATTTCCTACAATGAGCAGTTCTTC.

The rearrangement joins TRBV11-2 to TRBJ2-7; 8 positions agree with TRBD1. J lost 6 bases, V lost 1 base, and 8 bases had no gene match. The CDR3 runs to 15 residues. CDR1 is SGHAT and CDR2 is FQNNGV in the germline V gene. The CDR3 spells CASSLGTGYVGEQYF. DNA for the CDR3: TGTGCCAGCAGCTTAGGGACAGGGTATGTAGGCGAGCAGTACTTC.

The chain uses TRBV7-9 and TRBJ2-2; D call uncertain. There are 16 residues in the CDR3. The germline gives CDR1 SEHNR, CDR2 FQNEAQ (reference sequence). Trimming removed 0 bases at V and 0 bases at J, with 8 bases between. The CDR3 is CASSLAVRTNTGELFF. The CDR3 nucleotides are TGTGCCAGCAGCTTAGCTGTCAGGACGAACACCGGGGAGCTGTTTTTT.

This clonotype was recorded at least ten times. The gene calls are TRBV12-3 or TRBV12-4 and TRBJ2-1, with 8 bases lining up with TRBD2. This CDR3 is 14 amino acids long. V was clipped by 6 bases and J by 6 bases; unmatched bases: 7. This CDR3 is CASRQRENANEQFF. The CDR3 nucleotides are TGTGCCAGCAGGCAGCGGGAGAACGCCAATGAGCAGTTCTTC.

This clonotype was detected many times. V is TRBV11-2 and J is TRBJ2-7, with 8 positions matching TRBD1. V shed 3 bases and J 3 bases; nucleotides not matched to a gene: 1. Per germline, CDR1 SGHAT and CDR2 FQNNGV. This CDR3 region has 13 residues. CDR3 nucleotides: TGTGCCAGCAGCTTCGGACAGGGCTACGAGCAGTACTTC. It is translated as CASSFGQGYEQYF.

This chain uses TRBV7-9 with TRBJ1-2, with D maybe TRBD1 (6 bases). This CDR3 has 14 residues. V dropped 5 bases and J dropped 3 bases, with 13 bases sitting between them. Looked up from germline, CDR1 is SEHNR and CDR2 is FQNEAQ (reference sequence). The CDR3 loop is CASSPRTDYYGYTF. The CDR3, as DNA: TGTGCCAGCAGCCCTAGGACAGATTACTATGGCTACACCTTC.

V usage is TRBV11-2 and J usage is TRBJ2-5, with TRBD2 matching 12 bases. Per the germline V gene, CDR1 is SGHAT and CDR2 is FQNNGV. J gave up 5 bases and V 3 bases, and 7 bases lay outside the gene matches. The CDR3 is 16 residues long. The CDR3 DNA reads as TGTGCCAGCAGCTTCGCGACTAGCGGGAGATGGGAGACCCAGTACTTC. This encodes CASSFATSGRWETQYF.

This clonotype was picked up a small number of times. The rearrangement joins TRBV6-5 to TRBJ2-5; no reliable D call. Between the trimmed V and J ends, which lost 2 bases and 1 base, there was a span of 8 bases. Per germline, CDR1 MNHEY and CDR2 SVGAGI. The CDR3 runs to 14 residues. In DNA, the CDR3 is TGTGCCAGCAGTTACCTCCCAGGCCAAGAGACCCAGTACTTC. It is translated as CASSYLPGQETQYF.

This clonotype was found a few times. The DNA for the CDR3 is TGTGCCAGCAGCTACGGACTAGCGGTACAAGAGACCCAGTACTTC. It specifies CASSYGLAVQETQYF. The rearrangement joins TRBV7-6 to TRBJ2-5; 10 positions agree with TRBD2. V shed 4 bases and J 2 bases; nucleotides not matched to a gene: 4. The CDR3 loop spans 15 amino acids. Germline V gene lookup returns CDR1 SGHVS and CDR2 FNYEAQ.

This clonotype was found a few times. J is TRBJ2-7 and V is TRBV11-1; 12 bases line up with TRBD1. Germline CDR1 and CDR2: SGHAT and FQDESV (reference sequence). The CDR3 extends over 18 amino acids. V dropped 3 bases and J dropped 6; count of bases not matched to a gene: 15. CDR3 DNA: TGTGCCAGCAGCTTCGTATCGTTAGCGGGGACAGGGGGCCCCGAGCAGTACTTC. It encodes CASSFVSLAGTGGPEQYF.

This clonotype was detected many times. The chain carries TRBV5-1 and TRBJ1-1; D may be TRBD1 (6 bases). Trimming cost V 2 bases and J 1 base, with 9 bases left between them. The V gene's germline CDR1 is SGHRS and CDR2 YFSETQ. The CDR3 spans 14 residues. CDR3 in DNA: TGCGCCAGCAGCTTCGGACAGAAGAACACTGAAGCTTTCTTT. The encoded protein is CASSFGQKNTEAFF. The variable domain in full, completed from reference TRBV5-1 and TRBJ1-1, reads KAGVTQTPRYLIKTRGQQVTLSCSPISGHRSVSWYQQTPGQGLQFLFEYFSETQRNKGNFPGRFSGRQFSNSRSEMNVSTLELGDSALYLCASSFGQKNTEAFFGQGTRLTVV.